The sequence of this TCR beta chain was determined in a study of breast tumors, draining lymph nodes, adjacent tissues. Study-level findings and limits: Data only fit, rather than demonstrated, lymph node origin of most tumor T cells. Tumor TCR diversity was below lymph nodes but above nontumor tissue.

In germline, CDR1 is SGHTS, CDR2 YDEGEE. The CDR3 covers 14 residues. Samples came from axillary lymph nodes draining the breast cancer. Concerning this clonotype itself: Antigen specificity is unknown.

Using its own MiXCR run on the multiplex PCR reads, TCRdb lists one record per CDR3 protein. The data show about 140,000 distinct CDR3 sequences, approximately 32% seen once. The chain combines TRBV5-8 with TRBJ2-7, with unresolved D. Material: axillary lymph node tissue. The sequence was collected from a female donor with breast cancer. Some clones in this sample may be carry-over from other donors' samples. Here the CDR3 reads CASSLLPVSYEQHV. The CDR3 DNA is TGTGCCAGCAGCCTGCTGCCAGTTTCCTACGAGCAGCACGTC.